These 24 T cell receptor beta chains came from one sample sequenced in a study of blood T cell repertoires in COVID-19. Only in-frame clones appear in the TCRdb table, and some are missing; sequencing was by immunoSEQ multiplex PCR. Of about 350,000 clones listed, about 88% are singletons. Sequenced sample: PBMCs or T cells enriched from blood (not recorded which). Source of these receptors: a woman in her thirties who had recovered from COVID-19.

The chain employs TRBV28 and TRBJ1-2; 9 bases line up with TRBD1. CDR1 is MDHEN, CDR2 SYDVKM, per germline. The CDR3 is made up of 14 amino acids. The trim removed 8 bases at V and 6 bases at J, leaving 10 bases unmatched. CDR3 in amino acids: CASGYDRGVDGYTF. The CDR3, as DNA: TGTGCCAGCGGTTATGACAGGGGGGTCGATGGCTACACCTTC.

In its sample, this clone was seen once. The gene calls are TRBV30 and TRBJ1-6; tentatively, D is TRBD1 (6 bases). CDR1 is GTSNPN, CDR2 SVGIG, per germline (reference sequence). V gave up 8 bases and J gave up 0 bases, with 23 bases separating them. The CDR3 is 18 residues long. Here the CDR3 reads CAAWTWDTSSSYNSPLHF. The CDR3 DNA is TGTGCCGCCTGGACTTGGGACACCTCGAGCTCCTATAATTCACCCCTCCACTTT.

CDR3 DNA: TGTGCCACCAGCAGAGGTCTTGGGGAGTCGACTTATGGCTACACCTTC. Residues: CATSRGLGESTYGYTF. This chain uses TRBV15 with TRBJ1-2, with no clear D. Germline lookup yields CDR1 LNHNV and CDR2 YYDKDF (reference sequence). The V end was cut by 1 base, the J end by 5 bases, with 17 bases between. This CDR3 comprises 16 residues. The full variable domain, rest sourced from reference TRBV15 and TRBJ1-2, is DAMVIQNPRYQVTQFGKPVTLSCSQTLNHNVMYWYQQKSSQAPKLLFHYYDKDFNNEADTPDNFQSRRPNTSFCFLDIRSPGLGDTAMYLCATSRGLGESTYGYTFGSGTRLTVV.

The rearrangement uses TRBV28 and TRBJ2-4; D is perhaps TRBD2 (6 bases). CDR3 length: 15 residues. V lost 2 bases to trimming and J lost 8 bases, with 16 bases between them. CDR1 is MDHEN, CDR2 SYDVKM, per germline. This chain's CDR3 is CASSLRGTSKDIQYF. The DNA of the CDR3 is TGTGCCAGCAGTTTACGCGGGACCTCGAAGGACATTCAGTACTTC.

This sequence joins TRBV7-6 and TRBJ1-6, with 8 nucleotides matching TRBD1. Trimming at V came to 4 bases and at J to 7 bases, leaving 12 bases not matched to a gene. Germline V lookup: CDR1 SGHVS, CDR2 FNYEAQ. The CDR3 sequence is 17 residues long. The CDR3 nucleotides are TGTGCCAGCAGCTACAGGGACAGGCGAACGCTCAATTCACCCCTCCACTTT. Encoded protein: CASSYRDRRTLNSPLHF.

The rearrangement uses TRBV2 and TRBJ2-5, with D tentatively TRBD2 (6 bases). Germline V lookup: CDR1 SNHLY, CDR2 FYNNEI. The CDR3 consists of 15 residues. V was pared by 7 bases and J by 5 bases, with 20 bases between. The CDR3, as DNA: TGTGCCAGCACCCCGCATAGCGGCACGGTGGAGACCCAGTACTTC. Protein sequence: CASTPHSGTVETQYF.

This rearrangement joins TRBV30 to TRBJ2-7; no clear D. The germline V gene encodes CDR1 GTSNPN and CDR2 SVGIG (reference sequence). With 0 bases removed from V and 0 bases from J, the gap between germline ends came to 12 bases. The CDR3 is 15 residues long. The chain's CDR3 is CAWSVKILSSYEQYF. DNA of the CDR3: TGTGCCTGGAGTGTAAAAATTCTGAGCTCCTACGAGCAGTACTTC.

This chain uses TRBV27 with TRBJ2-3; 12 positions match TRBD2. V lost 6 bases to trimming and J lost 6 bases; unmatched junction nucleotides: 7. This CDR3 has 15 amino acids. Germline V gene data show CDR1 as MNHEY and CDR2 as SMNVEV (reference sequence). CDR3 DNA: TGTGCCAGCAGCCCTCTAGCGGGGGGGATGGATACGCAGTATTTT. It yields the protein CASSPLAGGMDTQYF.

The chain employs TRBV19 and TRBJ1-2; 8 bases fit TRBD1. CDR1 is LNHDA and CDR2 is SQIVND in the germline V gene (reference sequence). The CDR3 extends over 15 amino acids. Trimming took 5 bases from V and 8 from J; bases not matched to a gene: 13. The chain's CDR3 is CASSADRGRFGGYTF. CDR3 DNA: TGTGCCAGTAGTGCAGACAGGGGCCGCTTCGGAGGCTACACCTTC.

The rearrangement uses TRBV29-1 and TRBJ2-1; D is perhaps TRBD2 (5 bases). CDR1 and CDR2 (germline): SQVTM, ANQGSEA. V was clipped by 2 bases and J by 9 bases, with 14 bases between them. This CDR3 has 13 amino acids. As DNA, the CDR3 is TGCAGCGTTGAATGGACGGGCGGGCTTGAGCAGTTCTTC. Translation: CSVEWTGGLEQFF.

This sequence joins TRBV6-1 and TRBJ2-7; D uncertain. Germline loops: CDR1 MNHNS, CDR2 SASEGT. This CDR3 region has 15 residues. Trimming removed 0 bases at V and 2 bases at J, with 11 bases between. The CDR3 protein is CASSEAVATAYEQYF. The CDR3 DNA is TGTGCCAGCAGTGAAGCTGTGGCAACAGCCTACGAGCAGTACTTC.

The chain has TRBV13 and TRBJ2-7; possible D gene TRBD1, 5 bases. Germline V gene lookup returns CDR1 PRHDT and CDR2 FYEKMQ (reference sequence). Trimming cost V 8 bases and J 0 bases, with 11 bases left between them. The CDR3 consists of 13 residues. DNA of the CDR3: TGTGCCAGCCAGGGTATGGGCTCCTACGAGCAGTACTTC. This codes for CASQGMGSYEQYF.

The chain combines TRBV5-1 with TRBJ2-5; TRBD1 matches at 9 bases. V lost 0 bases and J lost 7; bases outside the gene matches: 10. In germline, CDR1 is SGHRS, CDR2 YFSETQ. The CDR3 sequence is 16 residues long. This CDR3 reads CASSLAPGQGSGTQYF. The CDR3 DNA sequence: TGCGCCAGCAGCTTGGCCCCCGGACAGGGGTCGGGGACCCAGTACTTC.

The chain is built from TRBV9 and TRBJ1-3; 8 bases align to TRBD1. The CDR3 spans 15 residues. Germline CDR1 SGDLS, CDR2 YYNGEE. The V segment lost 3 bases and the J segment 5 bases; nucleotides outside the gene matches: 7. The CDR3 DNA is TGTGCCAGCAGCGCATCCAGGGGGCTGCGAAACACCATATATTTT. This encodes CASSASRGLRNTIYF.

The chain uses TRBV5-6 and TRBJ1-1, with D unclear. CDR3 length: 12 residues. The germline gives CDR1 SGHDT, CDR2 YYEEEE. V was pared by 3 bases and J by 3 bases, with 6 bases between. CDR3 loop: CASSYSDTEAFF. DNA of the CDR3: TGTGCCAGCAGCTACTCTGACACTGAAGCTTTCTTT.

This chain links TRBV11-2 with TRBJ2-7, with D tentatively TRBD2 (6 bases). CDR3 size: 13 residues. Trimming left V 3 bases short and J 3 bases short, with 9 bases between. In germline, CDR1 is SGHAT, CDR2 FQNNGV. The CDR3 region is CASSFPGGYEQYF. In DNA, the CDR3 is TGTGCCAGCAGCTTTCCCGGGGGCTACGAGCAGTACTTC.

This chain joins TRBV29-1 and TRBJ1-2; D uncertain. CDR3 length: 13 residues. Trimming cost V 2 bases and J 0 bases, with 7 bases left between them. CDR1 SQVTM and CDR2 ANQGSEA come from the germline V gene. The CDR3 DNA reads TGCAGCGTTGAAACAGACGCTAACTATGGCTACACCTTC. Its translation: CSVETDANYGYTF.

The genes are TRBV24-1 and TRBJ2-2; 7 positions agree with TRBD1. Germline CDR1 and CDR2: KGHDR and SFDVKD. V trimming: 4 bases; J trimming: 3 bases; junction bases outside the gene matches: 7. There are 16 residues in the CDR3. The CDR3 sequence is CATSDQRTGDTGELFF. CDR3 nucleotide sequence: TGTGCCACCAGTGACCAGCGGACAGGAGACACCGGGGAGCTGTTTTTT.

The chain carries TRBV10-3 and TRBJ1-2, with D possibly being TRBD1 (5 bases). Germline-derived CDR1 and CDR2 are ENHRY and SYGVKD. V was cut by 6 bases and J by 0 bases, with 14 bases left in between. The CDR3 is 15 amino acids. CDR3 residues: CAISLSRGTNYGYTF. CDR3 DNA sequence: TGTGCCATCAGCCTTTCGCGGGGGACTAACTATGGCTACACCTTC.

The J gene is TRBJ1-4, the V gene TRBV28, with TRBD1 matching over 7 bases. CDR1 and CDR2 (germline): MDHEN, SYDVKM. The CDR3 is made up of 15 amino acids. V lost 2 bases, J lost 8 bases, and 8 bases stayed unmatched. The CDR3 sequence is CASSLRQGGEEKLFF. CDR3 in DNA: TGTGCCAGCAGTTTACGACAGGGAGGAGAGGAAAAACTGTTTTTT.

The rearrangement links TRBV4-1 to TRBJ1-2; D call uncertain. The CDR3 has 14 residues. The V end lost 0 bases, the J end lost 4 bases, and 9 bases lay between the germline ends. Looked up from germline, CDR1 is MGHRA and CDR2 is YSYEKL. CDR3 DNA: TGCGCCAGCAGCCAAGAAAGTCGGAGCTATGGCTACACCTTC. It yields the protein CASSQESRSYGYTF.

This chain joins TRBV6-4 and TRBJ2-1, with TRBD2 identical over 9 bases. CDR1 is MRHNA and CDR2 is SNTAGT in the germline V gene. CDR3 length: 15 amino acids. V shed 3 bases and J 4 bases; nucleotides not matched to a gene: 4. CDR3 nucleotides: TGTGCCAGCAGTGATATAGCGGGGGTGTACAATGAGCAGTTCTTC. It encodes CASSDIAGVYNEQFF.

This chain connects TRBV28 to TRBJ1-4, with D possibly matching TRBD1 (6 bases). Germline V gene sequence: CDR1 MDHEN, CDR2 SYDVKM. CDR3 length: 15 amino acids. Trimming stripped 6 bases from V and 5 bases from J, with 16 bases between. In DNA form, the CDR3 reads TGTGCCAGCAGCTTAGGGTACAGGGAGAATGAAAAACTGTTTTTT. Translating it yields CASSLGYRENEKLFF.

This clone was found once. The chain links TRBV5-1 to TRBJ2-2, with TRBD1 matching 7 bases. The ends lost 4 bases at V and 4 bases at J; junction bases unmatched: 7. Germline CDR1 reads SGHRS; CDR2 reads YFSETQ. This CDR3 contains 15 residues. The CDR3, as DNA: TGCGCCAGCAGCACGCAGGGGGTCCGCACCGGGGAGCTGTTTTTT. Translated, it gives CASSTQGVRTGELFF. The whole variable domain, remainder taken from reference TRBV5-1 and TRBJ2-2, is KAGVTQTPRYLIKTRGQQVTLSCSPISGHRSVSWYQQTPGQGLQFLFEYFSETQRNKGNFPGRFSGRQFSNSRSEMNVSTLELGDSALYLCASSTQGVRTGELFFGEGSRLTVL.